This T cell receptor (beta chain) derives from a study of long-term antiretroviral therapy in people with HIV. An immunoSEQ assay, version v3.0, was performed at survey level. Here immunoSEQ multiplex PCR was the method, and the copy in TCRdb shows in-frame clones only, minus some. Of under 45,000 clones in the sample, 75% to 90% were seen once. Two or more post-ART PBMC samples, plus at least one pre-ART sample, were available for each donor. Germline V gene lookup returns CDR1 MDHEN and CDR2 SYDVKM. After removal of 0 bases from V and 4 bases from J, the junction contained 2 bases not matched to a gene. CDR3 length equals 14 residues. A remark on this clone: The target antigen is unknown.

Notes on the study in general: Blood obtained between about 2003 and 2018 may reflect older ART regimens.

The chain combines TRBV28 with TRBJ2-5; 7 bases align to TRBD1. The sequencing here drew on unsorted PBMCs, taken 3.1 years after starting antiretroviral therapy. The TCR originated in a woman aged 45-65 years with HIV. The CDR3 spells CASSLWGTVETQYF. DNA for the CDR3: TGTGCCAGCAGTTTATGGGGGACAGTAGAGACCCAGTACTTC.